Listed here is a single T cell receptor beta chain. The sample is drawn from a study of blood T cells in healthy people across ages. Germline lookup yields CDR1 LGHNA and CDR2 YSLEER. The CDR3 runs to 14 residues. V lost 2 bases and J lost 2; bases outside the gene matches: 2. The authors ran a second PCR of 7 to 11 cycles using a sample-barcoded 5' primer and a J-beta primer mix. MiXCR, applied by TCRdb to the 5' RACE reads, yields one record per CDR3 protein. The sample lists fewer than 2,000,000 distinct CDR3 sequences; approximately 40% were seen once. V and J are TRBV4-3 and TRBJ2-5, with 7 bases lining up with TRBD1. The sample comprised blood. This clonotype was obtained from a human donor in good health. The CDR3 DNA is TGCGCCAGCAGCCAACCGGGACAGCAAGAGACCCAGTACTTC. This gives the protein CASSQPGQQETQYF.